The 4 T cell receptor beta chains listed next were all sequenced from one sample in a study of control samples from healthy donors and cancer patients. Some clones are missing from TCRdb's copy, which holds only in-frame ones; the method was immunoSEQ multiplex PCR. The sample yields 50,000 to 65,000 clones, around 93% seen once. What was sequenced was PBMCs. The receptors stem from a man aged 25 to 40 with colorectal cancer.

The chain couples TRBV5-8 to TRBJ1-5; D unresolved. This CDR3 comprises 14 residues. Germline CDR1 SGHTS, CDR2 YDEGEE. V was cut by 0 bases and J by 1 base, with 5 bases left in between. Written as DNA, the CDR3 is TGTGCCAGCAGCTTGGACAGAAGCAATCAGCCCCAGCATTTT. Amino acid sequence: CASSLDRSNQPQHF.

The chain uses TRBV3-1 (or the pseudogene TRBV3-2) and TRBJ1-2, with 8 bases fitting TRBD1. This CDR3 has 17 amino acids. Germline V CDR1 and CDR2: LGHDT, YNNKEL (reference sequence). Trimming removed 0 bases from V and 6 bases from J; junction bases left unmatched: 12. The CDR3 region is CASSQEPGGRGRDGYTF. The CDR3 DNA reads TGTGCCAGCAGCCAAGAACCCGGGGGCAGGGGGCGGGATGGCTACACCTTC.

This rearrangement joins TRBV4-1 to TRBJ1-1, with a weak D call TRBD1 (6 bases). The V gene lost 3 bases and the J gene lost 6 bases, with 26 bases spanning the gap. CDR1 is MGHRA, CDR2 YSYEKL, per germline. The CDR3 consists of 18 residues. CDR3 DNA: TGCGCCAGCAGCCAGACCTACCGGGACACCGACCTGAGAGCTGAAGCTTTCTTT. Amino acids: CASSQTYRDTDLRAEAFF.

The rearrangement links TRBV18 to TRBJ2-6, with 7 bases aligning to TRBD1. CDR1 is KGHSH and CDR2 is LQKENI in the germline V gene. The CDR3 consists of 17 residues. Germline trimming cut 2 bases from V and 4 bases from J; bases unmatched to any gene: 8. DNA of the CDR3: TGTGCCAGCTCACCAACGGGACAGACCATGGGGGCCAACGTCCTGACTTTC. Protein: CASSPTGQTMGANVLTF.